The rows below give T cell receptor beta chains drawn from one sample of a study of blood T cells in healthy people across ages. Via MiXCR, TCRdb re-called the 5' RACE reads, giving one row per CDR3 protein. Of 1.5 million to 2 million distinct CDR3 sequences in the sample, roughly 43% were seen once. The sample consisted of blood. The receptor source for this set is a human donor in good health. Both conserved end residues are part of each CDR3. The D gene is left open where the match is weak. Not every row has a clone size; where given, it reads once, few, many or a size class.

J	size	D	V	CDR3	DNA
TRBJ1-1	-	-	TRBV12-5	CASGLQGMNTEAFF	TGTGCTAGTGGTTTGCAGGGCATGAACACTGAAGCTTTCTTT
TRBJ1-2	-	TRBD1	TRBV11-3	CASSLGTGEVVYGYTF	TGTGCCAGCAGCTTAGGTACAGGGGAGGTTGTCTATGGCTACACCTTC
TRBJ1-5	-	-	TRBV5-1	CASSLVGRSENNQPQHF	TGCGCCAGCAGCTTGGTCGGGAGGAGTGAAAACAATCAGCCCCAGCATTTT
TRBJ2-1	-	-	TRBV7-9	CASSSTGGGNEQFF	TGTGCCAGCAGCTCCACAGGGGGGGGCAATGAGCAGTTCTTC
TRBJ2-1	-	-	TRBV6-1	CASSGLGQTEYGEQFF	TGTGCCAGCAGTGGACTCGGACAGACCGAGTACGGTGAGCAGTTCTTC
TRBJ1-2	-	-	TRBV6-5	CASSYSRQLNTEACFGYTF	TGTGCCAGCAGTTACTCGAGGCAGTTGAACACTGAAGCTTGCTTTGGCTACACCTTC
TRBJ2-7	-	TRBD1	TRBV5-5	CVSSLEDRGAYEQYF	TGTGTCAGCAGCTTGGAGGACAGGGGAGCATACGAGCAGTACTTC
TRBJ2-7	many	-	TRBV29-1	CSVDLPPYEQYF	TGCAGCGTTGACCTACCTCCCTACGAGCAGTACTTC
TRBJ2-1	few	-	TRBV10-3	CAIRGGYNEQFF	TGTGCCATCAGGGGGGGCTACAATGAGCAGTTCTTC
TRBJ2-7	once	-	TRBV9	CASSVGGDFPFYEQYF	TGTGCCAGCAGCGTCGGCGGGGACTTTCCCTTCTACGAGCAGTACTTC
TRBJ2-4	few	TRBD1	TRBV6-1	CASRDGTGVSKNIQYF	TGTGCCAGCAGGGACGGGACAGGGGTGTCAAAAAACATTCAGTACTTC
TRBJ2-3	few	-	TRBV12-3/TRBV12-4	CASKDTDTQYF	TGTGCCAGCAAAGATACAGATACGCAGTATTTT
TRBJ2-1	-	-	TRBV4-3	CASSHEGTSYEQFF	TGCGCCAGCAGCCACGAGGGAACGTCCTACGAGCAGTTCTTC
TRBJ1-1	-	TRBD1	TRBV12-3/TRBV12-4	CASRPGQGATEAFF	TGTGCCAGCAGGCCGGGACAGGGGGCCACTGAAGCTTTCTTT
TRBJ2-7	many	TRBD1	TRBV6-1	CASSEATGGPYEQYF	TGTGCCAGCAGTGAAGCAACAGGGGGTCCCTACGAGCAGTACTTC
TRBJ1-2	few	-	TRBV20-1	CSARDIGIYGYTF	TGCAGTGCTAGAGACATAGGTATCTATGGCTACACCTTC
TRBJ2-5	-	-	TRBV6-1	CASSASRGQIQETQYF	TGTGCCAGCAGTGCCAGCCGCGGACAGATCCAAGAGACCCAGTACTTC
TRBJ1-4	-	-	TRBV6-5	CASSYSTGKGEKLFF	TGTGCCAGCAGTTACTCGACAGGAAAGGGGGAAAAACTGTTTTTT
TRBJ2-3	-	-	TRBV10-3	CAISEGPRDTQYF	TGTGCCATCAGTGAGGGCCCGAGGGATACGCAGTATTTT
TRBJ2-4	-	-	TRBV20-1	CSAETSPGDEQYF	TGCAGTGCTGAAACCTCCCCAGGGGATGAGCAGTACTTC
TRBJ2-1	-	-	TRBV7-9	CASSLGPALEQFF	TGTGCCAGCAGTTTAGGGCCAGCCCTTGAGCAGTTCTTC
TRBJ2-7	-	-	TRBV11-1	CASSPQGRGSYEQYF	TGTGCCAGCAGCCCACAAGGACGGGGGTCCTACGAGCAGTACTTC
TRBJ1-6	few	TRBD1	TRBV15	CATSRTGTDSPLHF	TGTGCCACCAGCAGAACCGGGACAGACTCACCCCTCCACTTT
TRBJ2-1	-	TRBD1	TRBV20-1	CSAAKDRVRFF	TGCAGTGCTGCAAAGGACAGGGTCCGGTTCTTC
TRBJ2-7	-	-	TRBV5-1	CASSLRAGATYEQYF	TGCGCCAGCAGCTTGAGGGCGGGGGCCACCTACGAGCAGTACTTC
TRBJ2-1	-	-	TRBV28	CASSFFRVVHEQFF	TGTGCCAGCAGTTTCTTCAGGGTGGTGCATGAGCAGTTCTTC
TRBJ1-1	few	-	TRBV25-1	CASSEYEGNTEAFF	TGTGCCAGCAGTGAATATGAAGGGAACACTGAAGCTTTCTTT
TRBJ2-1	once	TRBD2	TRBV24-1	CATSDISGGEYNERFF	TGTGCCACCAGTGATATTAGCGGGGGGGAATACAATGAGCGGTTCTTC
TRBJ1-2	-	-	TRBV25-1	CASSEEGGLLRGYTF	TGTGCCAGCAGTGAAGAAGGAGGGTTGTTGAGGGGCTACACCTTC
TRBJ1-1	-	TRBD1	TRBV20-1	CSADRTGQTSFF	TGCAGTGCTGACCGGACAGGGCAGACATCTTTCTTT
TRBJ1-2	-	TRBD1	TRBV7-2	CASSSTGQGSQTSYGYTF	TGTGCCAGCAGCTCGACGGGACAGGGTAGCCAGACCTCCTATGGCTACACCTTC
TRBJ1-2	-	TRBD1	TRBV20-1	CSARHLGQSWGYTF	TGCAGTGCTAGGCACTTGGGACAGTCTTGGGGCTACACCTTC
TRBJ2-1	-	TRBD2	TRBV24-1	CATSLASGTYNEQFF	TGTGCCACCAGTTTGGCTAGCGGGACATACAATGAGCAGTTCTTC
TRBJ2-2	few	-	TRBV9	CASSVDGTGELFF	TGTGCCAGCAGCGTTGACGGCACCGGGGAGCTGTTTTTT
TRBJ1-1	few	-	TRBV20-1	CSAWDGSNTEAFF	TGCAGTGCTTGGGACGGCTCGAACACTGAAGCTTTCTTT
TRBJ1-1	-	-	TRBV12-3/TRBV12-4	CASSPLDGWNTEAFF	TGTGCCAGCAGCCCCCTAGACGGATGGAACACTGAAGCTTTCTTT
TRBJ1-6	-	TRBD1	TRBV9	CASSARDRGHSPLHF	TGTGCCAGCAGCGCCCGGGACAGGGGACATTCACCCCTCCACTTT
TRBJ1-1	-	-	TRBV6-2/TRBV6-3	CASTSIPGGGPRAFF	TGTGCCAGCACAAGTATCCCTGGGGGCGGGCCGCGAGCTTTCTTT
TRBJ1-4	-	TRBD1	TRBV6-1	CASSDATGGIEKLFF	TGTGCCAGCAGTGACGCGACAGGGGGCATTGAAAAACTGTTTTTT
TRBJ2-1	few	TRBD2	TRBV18	CASSPGTSGGAVDEQFF	TGTGCCAGCTCACCCGGGACTAGCGGGGGGGCCGTGGATGAGCAGTTCTTC
TRBJ1-6	many	TRBD1	TRBV13	CASSRLRDRHNNSPLHF	TGTGCCAGCAGCCGTCTAAGGGACAGGCATAATAATTCACCCCTCCACTTT
TRBJ1-1	-	-	TRBV12-3/TRBV12-4	CASSWMGRTVEAFF	TGTGCCAGCAGCTGGATGGGGCGGACGGTGGAAGCTTTCTTT
TRBJ1-2	few	-	TRBV7-2	CASSLEWGGTYGYTF	TGTGCCAGCAGCTTGGAGTGGGGGGGCACCTATGGCTACACCTTC
TRBJ2-7	once	-	TRBV7-9	CASSSGLIYEQYF	TGTGCCAGCAGCTCGGGACTGATCTACGAGCAGTACTTC